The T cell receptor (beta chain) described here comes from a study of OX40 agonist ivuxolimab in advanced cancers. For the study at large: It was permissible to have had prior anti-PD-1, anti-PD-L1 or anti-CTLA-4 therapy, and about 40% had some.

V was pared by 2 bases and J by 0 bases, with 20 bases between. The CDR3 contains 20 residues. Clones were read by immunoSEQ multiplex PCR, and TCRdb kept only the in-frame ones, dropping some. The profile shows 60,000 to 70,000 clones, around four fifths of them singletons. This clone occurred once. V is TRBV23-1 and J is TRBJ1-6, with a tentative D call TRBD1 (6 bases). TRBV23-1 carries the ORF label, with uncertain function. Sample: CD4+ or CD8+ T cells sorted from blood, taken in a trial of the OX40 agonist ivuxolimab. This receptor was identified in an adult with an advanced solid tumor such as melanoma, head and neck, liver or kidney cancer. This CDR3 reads CASSQLVRDTLSSYNSPLHF. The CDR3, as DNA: TGCGCCAGCAGTCAACTTGTAAGGGACACCTTAAGCTCCTATAATTCACCCCTCCACTTT.